Presented here are 30 T cell receptor beta chains from one specimen sequenced in a study of metastatic and nonmetastatic thyroid tumors. TCRdb re-clonotyped the PCR reads through MiXCR. The sample shows tens of thousands of clones, 33% of them seen only once. Patients underwent thyroid surgery, and none had received any treatment before it. Sequencing was carried out using tumor tissue. All receptors derive from a female donor with papillary thyroid cancer or a benign thyroid nodule (not recorded which). Some clones in this sample may be carry-over from other donors' samples.

The chain couples TRBV18 to TRBJ1-6; no definite D call. V gave up 6 bases and J gave up 7 bases, with 16 bases separating them. The CDR3 is 15 residues long. From germline, CDR1 is KGHSH and CDR2 LQKENI. As DNA, the CDR3 is TGTGCCAGCTCCGTGGGGAGAGACCGAAATTCACCCCTCCACTTT. Amino acids: CASSVGRDRNSPLHF.

This sequence joins TRBV6-1 and TRBJ2-1; 8 bases are a match to TRBD2. In germline, CDR1 is MNHNS, CDR2 SASEGT. Trimming took 8 bases from V and 5 from J; bases not matched to a gene: 5. The CDR3 length is 13 residues. CDR3 coding DNA: TGTGCCAGCTCGCTAGCGGGTAACAATGAGCAGTTCTTC. Its translation: CASSLAGNNEQFF.

This clone was counted only a few times. The chain recombines TRBV30 with TRBJ2-7, with D possibly being TRBD2 (5 bases). V lost 0 bases, J lost 3 bases, and 12 bases lay in between. This CDR3 is 14 amino acids long. Per germline, CDR1 GTSNPN and CDR2 SVGIG (reference sequence). CDR3 residues: CAWSVGLTDYEQYF. DNA of the CDR3: TGTGCCTGGAGTGTAGGACTCACAGACTACGAGCAGTACTTC.

The chain couples TRBV24-1 to TRBJ2-3; TRBD2 aligns across 13 bases. The CDR3 contains 16 residues. J lost 5 bases, V lost 4 bases, and 5 bases had no gene match. Germline-derived CDR1 and CDR2 are KGHDR and SFDVKD. The CDR3 nucleotides are TGTGCCACCAGTGAGACTAGCGGGAGGTCCGGAGATACGCAGTATTTT. It translates to CATSETSGRSGDTQYF.

V and J are TRBV9 and TRBJ2-3; TRBD2 aligns across 9 bases. This CDR3 contains 15 residues. Unmatched junction bases numbered 5, after V lost 4 bases and J lost 2 bases. The V gene's germline CDR1 is SGDLS and CDR2 YYNGEE. CDR3 DNA: TGTGCCAGCAGCACCTCTAGCGGGGTCACAGATACGCAGTATTTT. Translated: CASSTSSGVTDTQYF.

V is TRBV5-6 and J is TRBJ1-3, with 7 bases lining up with TRBD1. This CDR3 has 15 residues. The germline V gene has CDR1 SGHDT and CDR2 YYEEEE. V shed 3 bases and J 4 bases; nucleotides not matched to a gene: 7. The CDR3 DNA reads TGTGCCAGCAGCTGGACCGGGACAGCAGGAAACACCATATATTTT. Its protein product is CASSWTGTAGNTIYF.

V gene TRBV6-5 combines with J gene TRBJ2-5, with 8 bases fitting TRBD1. CDR3 length equals 15 residues. Germline CDR1 MNHEY, CDR2 SVGAGI. J gave up 4 bases and V 0 bases, and 4 bases lay outside the gene matches. CDR3 in DNA: TGTGCCAGCAGTTACTCGATAGACAGGGGAGAGACCCAGTACTTC. This encodes CASSYSIDRGETQYF.

This clone appeared once. This chain links TRBV27 with TRBJ2-7; TRBD2 matches 11 bases. V shed 7 bases, J shed 5 bases, and the junction held 7 bases outside the gene matches. This CDR3 comprises 14 residues. Per germline, CDR1 MNHEY and CDR2 SMNVEV (reference sequence). CDR3: CASNPTSGSDEQYF. The CDR3 bases are TGTGCCAGCAACCCTACTAGCGGGAGTGACGAGCAGTACTTC.

The J gene is TRBJ2-2, the V gene TRBV5-1; D remains unclear. The CDR3 has 16 amino acids. Trimming left V 2 bases short and J 0 bases short, with 11 bases between. Germline CDR1 reads SGHRS; CDR2 reads YFSETQ. CDR3 bases: TGCGCCAGCAGCTTCCAAAGCTCTTCGAACACCGGGGAGCTGTTTTTT. Protein sequence: CASSFQSSSNTGELFF.

For this clone: Germline is not matched at one junction end, which may reflect a read error. V is TRBV27 and J is TRBJ2-7, with a weak D call TRBD2 (5 bases). The length of the CDR3 is 14 residues. Per germline, CDR1 MNHEY and CDR2 SMNVEV (reference sequence). The CDR3 sequence: CASSEGRGATKQHF. CDR3 sequence (DNA): TGTGCCAGCAGCGAGGGCCGGGGAGCTACGAAGCAGCACTTC.

The V and J genes are TRBV11-2 and TRBJ1-1, with D maybe TRBD1 (5 bases). CDR3 length: 13 residues. CDR1 and CDR2 from the germline V gene are SGHAT and FQNNGV. Trimming removed 5 bases from V and 3 bases from J, with 10 bases in between. The DNA of the CDR3 is TGTGCCAGCAGCCGTTTAGGGGACACTGAAGCTTTCTTT. Translation: CASSRLGDTEAFF.

In this sample, this clone turned up a few times. The chain employs TRBV2 and TRBJ1-1; TRBD1 might be the D (5 bases). CDR3 size: 12 residues. Germline loops: CDR1 SNHLY, CDR2 FYNNEI. Trimming shortened V by 4 bases and J by 5 bases, and 8 bases separated the two germline ends. The CDR3 nucleotides read TGTGCCAGCAGTGGGGGGGTTACTGAAGCTTTCTTT. It translates to CASSGGVTEAFF.

This chain links TRBV12-3 or TRBV12-4 with TRBJ2-7, with D perhaps TRBD1 (6 bases). V dropped 5 bases and J dropped 0 bases, with 14 bases sitting between them. The CDR3 loop spans 15 amino acids. The CDR3 sequence: CASSLRGAFSYEQYF. In nucleotides, the CDR3 is TGTGCCAGCAGTCTCAGGGGCGCCTTCTCCTACGAGCAGTACTTC.

Only a few counts were recorded for this clone. The chain links TRBV28 to TRBJ2-4; possibly TRBD2 for D (6 bases). The CDR3 length is 16 residues. Deletions cut 3 bases from V and 6 bases from J, with 18 bases between. Germline-derived CDR1 and CDR2 are MDHEN and SYDVKM. CDR3: CASSLGGMGPSNIQYF. In DNA, the CDR3 is TGTGCCAGCAGTTTGGGGGGTATGGGTCCCTCAAACATTCAGTACTTC.

This chain uses TRBV20-1 with TRBJ1-2; D unresolved. There are 13 residues in the CDR3. Germline loops: CDR1 DFQATT, CDR2 SNEGSKA (reference sequence). V dropped 0 bases and J dropped 4 bases, with 9 bases sitting between them. Here the CDR3 DNA reads TGCAGTGCTAGAGATATGCGAGGCTATGGCTACACCTTC. It yields the protein CSARDMRGYGYTF.

The chain combines TRBV6-1 with TRBJ2-2; D uncertain. The CDR3 totals 13 residues. Germline V gives CDR1 MNHNS, CDR2 SASEGT. V was trimmed by 7 bases and J by 3 bases, leaving 9 bases between them. The CDR3 coding sequence is TGTGCCAGCAAGGGAACAGACACCGGGGAGCTGTTTTTT. It is translated as CASKGTDTGELFF.

The rearrangement links TRBV6-4 to TRBJ1-3, with a tentative D call TRBD1 (6 bases). The germline gives CDR1 MRHNA, CDR2 SNTAGT. V dropped 7 bases and J dropped 0 bases, with 10 bases sitting between them. This CDR3 spans 14 amino acids. Here the CDR3 reads CASKVTGSGNTIYF. CDR3 DNA: TGTGCCAGCAAGGTGACAGGCTCTGGAAACACCATATATTTT.

The chain links TRBV5-8 to TRBJ2-7, with D tentatively TRBD1 or TRBD2 (6 bases each). Trimming removed 6 bases at V and 4 bases at J, with 14 bases between. Germline V gives CDR1 SGHTS, CDR2 YDEGEE. CDR3 size: 13 residues. As DNA, the CDR3 is TGTGCCAGCACCCCTCGGGGGCTGTACGAGCAGTACTTC. Translating gives CASTPRGLYEQYF. Full variable domain (rest looked up from reference TRBV5-8 and TRBJ2-7): EAGVTQSPTHLIKTRGQQATLRCSPISGHTSVYWYQQALGLGLQFLLWYDEGEERNRGNFPPRFSGRQFPNYSSELNVNALELEDSALYLCASTPRGLYEQYFGPGTRLTVT.

This chain connects TRBV7-8 to TRBJ1-1; D is ambiguous. The CDR3 totals 13 residues. V was cut by 0 bases and J by 1 base, with 3 bases left in between. Germline V gives CDR1 SGHVS, CDR2 FQNEAQ. The CDR3 sequence: CASSLAENTEAFF. CDR3 DNA: TGTGCCAGCAGCTTAGCGGAGAACACTGAAGCTTTCTTT.

The CDR3 nucleotides read TGTGCCAGCAGGGATCCGGGACAGGGCTACTACGAGCAGTACTTC. It is translated as CASRDPGQGYYEQYF. The chain combines TRBV11-1 with TRBJ2-7; TRBD1 aligns across 9 bases. This CDR3 region has 15 residues. Trimming took 6 bases from V and 3 from J; bases not matched to a gene: 9. CDR1 is SGHAT and CDR2 is FQDESV in the germline V gene (reference sequence).

The chain employs TRBV11-2 and TRBJ2-7; 7 nucleotides match TRBD2. Germline-derived CDR1 and CDR2 are SGHAT and FQNNGV. The junction had 6 bases not matched to a gene; V was cut back by 1 base and J by 0 bases. CDR3 length: 16 residues. The CDR3 protein is CASSLGRDYHSYEQYF. The CDR3 DNA follows: TGTGCCAGCAGCTTAGGACGGGACTACCACTCCTACGAGCAGTACTTC.

The CDR3: CASSPSAGTDTQYF. In DNA, the CDR3 is TGTGCCAGCTCACCATCAGCGGGCACAGATACGCAGTATTTT. This sequence joins TRBV18 and TRBJ2-3, with TRBD2 as a possible D gene (5 bases). The V end lost 2 bases, the J end lost 1 base, and 7 bases lay between the germline ends. Germline values: CDR1 KGHSH, CDR2 LQKENI. The CDR3 covers 14 residues.

The sample holds a few counts of this clone. The chain carries TRBV28 and TRBJ1-2, with TRBD1 as a possible D gene (5 bases). Between the trimmed V and J ends, which lost 5 bases and 3 bases, there was a span of 10 bases. Germline CDR1 and CDR2: MDHEN and SYDVKM. The CDR3 totals 13 residues. CDR3 sequence reads: CASSTSGYYGYTF. Written as DNA, the CDR3 is TGTGCCAGCAGTACTTCAGGGTACTATGGCTACACCTTC.

The sample holds a few counts of this clone. V and J are TRBV24-1 and TRBJ2-5; no clear D gene. Trimming left V 2 bases short and J 5 bases short, with 23 bases between. The germline gives CDR1 KGHDR, CDR2 SFDVKD. The CDR3 length is 18 residues. The CDR3 sequence is CATSDSLDPGGVVETQYF. Here the CDR3 DNA reads TGTGCCACCAGTGATTCCCTCGACCCCGGCGGAGTGGTGGAGACCCAGTACTTC.

This clone was seen only a few times. V and J are TRBV13 and TRBJ2-2; D call uncertain. CDR3 length: 14 residues. With 5 bases removed from V and 4 bases from J, the gap between germline ends came to 11 bases. Germline V gene lookup returns CDR1 PRHDT and CDR2 FYEKMQ (reference sequence). CDR3 amino acids: CASSTQRLTGELFF. The CDR3, as DNA: TGTGCCAGCAGCACACAGAGACTCACCGGGGAGCTGTTTTTT.

This clone has just a few counts. The rearrangement joins TRBV28 to TRBJ2-3; D perhaps matches TRBD2 (5 bases). Trimming took off 6 bases at V and 1 base at J, with 14 bases between the two ends. Germline assignment: CDR1 MDHEN and CDR2 SYDVKM. CDR3 length: 15 amino acids. The CDR3 loop reads CASSRLALGTDTQYF. The DNA for the CDR3 is TGTGCCAGCAGCAGGCTAGCCCTAGGCACAGATACGCAGTATTTT.

The rearrangement joins TRBV6-5 to TRBJ2-1; 8 bases match TRBD2. This CDR3 contains 17 residues. Losses at the gene ends were 6 bases for V and 0 bases for J; bases not matched to a gene: 10. From germline, CDR1 is MNHEY and CDR2 SVGAGI. As DNA, the CDR3 is TGTGCCAGCAGCCGTTCTCTAGCGGGCGGCTCCTACAATGAGCAGTTCTTC. Its protein is CASSRSLAGGSYNEQFF.

This clone was detected many times. The chain recombines TRBV19 with TRBJ2-7; a possible D gene is TRBD1 (5 bases). Trimming shortened V by 6 bases and J by 4 bases, and 7 bases separated the two germline ends. The CDR3 runs to 11 residues. Per germline, CDR1 LNHDA and CDR2 SQIVND (reference sequence). The CDR3 DNA reads as TGTGCCAGTAGCTCAGGGTACGAGCAGTACTTC. It encodes CASSSGYEQYF.

CDR3 amino acids: CASSYENEQYF. The CDR3 bases are TGTGCCAGCAGTTATGAAAACGAGCAGTACTTC. J is TRBJ2-7 and V is TRBV6-2 or TRBV6-3; D is unclear. There are 11 residues in the CDR3. Germline values: CDR1 MNHEY, CDR2 SVGEGT. The V end was cut by 3 bases, the J end by 5 bases, with 5 bases between.

This chain connects TRBV20-1 to TRBJ2-5; D is ambiguous. The V and J ends lost 0 bases and 5 bases respectively, with 31 bases between them. The CDR3 is 20 amino acids. The V gene's germline CDR1 is DFQATT and CDR2 SNEGSKA (reference sequence). CDR3 region: CSARDWTVPWGRMGVETQYF. For the CDR3, the DNA is TGCAGTGCTAGAGATTGGACCGTCCCGTGGGGTAGAATGGGCGTGGAGACCCAGTACTTC.